A single sample gave rise to the 32 T cell receptor beta chains below, sequenced in a study of control samples from healthy donors and cancer patients. Clones were read by immunoSEQ multiplex PCR, and TCRdb kept only the in-frame ones, dropping some. The table includes 40,000 to 50,000 clones, 94% detected once. The sample consisted of blood. These receptors were collected from a man between 60 and 75 years old in good health.

The chain couples TRBV14 to TRBJ2-1; tentatively, D is TRBD1 (7 bases). V was trimmed by 1 base and J by 9 bases, leaving 19 bases between them. The CDR3 contains 16 residues. Germline V CDR1 and CDR2: SGHDN, FVKESK. The CDR3 reads CASSQVETGRIFEQFF. The CDR3 DNA follows: TGTGCCAGCAGCCAAGTAGAGACAGGGAGGATTTTTGAGCAGTTCTTC.

The chain combines TRBV30 with TRBJ1-6; D is perhaps TRBD1 (6 bases). CDR3 length: 18 amino acids. The V and J ends lost 1 base and 0 bases respectively, with 16 bases between them. Per germline, CDR1 GTSNPN and CDR2 SVGIG (reference sequence). In DNA form, the CDR3 reads TGTGCCTGGAGTGGGGGGGCTCGAAGGAGCTCCTATAATTCACCCCTCCACTTT. Amino acids: CAWSGGARRSSYNSPLHF.

As concerns this clone: The same CDR3 is also encoded by other DNA sequences in this sample. The J gene is TRBJ1-6, the V gene TRBV28; D is ambiguous. Per the germline V gene, CDR1 is MDHEN and CDR2 is SYDVKM. Trimming stripped 3 bases from V and 0 bases from J, with 6 bases between. The CDR3 totals 15 residues. CDR3: CASSFRSSYNSPLHF. CDR3 sequence (DNA): TGTGCCAGCAGTTTCCGGAGCTCCTATAATTCACCCCTCCACTTT.

The chain uses TRBV10-3 and TRBJ1-5, with TRBD1 matching over 7 bases. J lost 6 bases, V lost 2 bases, and 7 bases had no gene match. The CDR3 is made up of 15 amino acids. Per germline, CDR1 ENHRY and CDR2 SYGVKD. The CDR3 is CAISEGDRDPQPQHF. For the CDR3, the DNA is TGTGCCATCAGTGAGGGAGACAGGGATCCTCAGCCCCAGCATTTT.

In DNA, the CDR3 is TGTGCCAGTAGTTCTCGGACAGGGATGAGCAATCAGCCCCAGCATTTT. Encoded protein: CASSSRTGMSNQPQHF. The J gene is TRBJ1-5, the V gene TRBV19; 8 positions match TRBD1. Per germline, CDR1 LNHDA and CDR2 SQIVND (reference sequence). The CDR3 sequence is 16 residues long. J was trimmed by 1 base and V by 5 bases; bases with no gene match: 7.

The chain links TRBV7-8 to TRBJ2-6; D is undetermined. Germline V CDR1 and CDR2: SGHVS, FQNEAQ. The CDR3 has 15 amino acids. V was shortened by 5 bases and J by 2 bases, with 10 bases between the two germline ends. CDR3 DNA: TGTGCCAGCAGCCACACCTGGGCTGGGGCCAACGTCCTGACTTTC. Amino acid sequence: CASSHTWAGANVLTF.

J is TRBJ2-7 and V is TRBV27, with a tentative D call TRBD1 (6 bases). Trimming left V 0 bases short and J 2 bases short, with 11 bases between. This CDR3 spans 15 amino acids. Germline values: CDR1 MNHEY, CDR2 SMNVEV (reference sequence). CDR3 DNA: TGTGCCAGCAGTTTATCGGGGGCTGTAGCCTACGAGCAGTACTTC. Protein product: CASSLSGAVAYEQYF.

The chain joins TRBV16 to TRBJ2-5, with D perhaps assigned TRBD1 or TRBD2 (6 bases each). CDR1 KGHSY and CDR2 FQNENV come from the germline V gene. V gave up 4 bases and J gave up 1 base, with 19 bases separating them. The CDR3 has 17 amino acids. The CDR3 DNA follows: TGTGCCAGCAGCCTCACAATCCCGGGGGCCCTCCAAGAGACCCAGTACTTC. It codes for CASSLTIPGALQETQYF.

The chain carries TRBV20-1 and TRBJ2-3; 9 bases line up with TRBD2. From germline, CDR1 is DFQATT and CDR2 SNEGSKA (reference sequence). The V gene end was trimmed by 3 bases and the J gene end by 5 bases; junction bases not matched to a gene: 15. This CDR3 is built from 17 residues. The CDR3, as DNA: TGCAGTGCTAGTCGATTGGGCGGGAGGGCCGAAGGAGATACGCAGTATTTT. This gives the protein CSASRLGGRAEGDTQYF.

The chain combines TRBV27 with TRBJ2-3, with D possibly being TRBD2 (5 bases). Trimming stripped 0 bases from V and 1 base from J, with 8 bases between. Germline values: CDR1 MNHEY, CDR2 SMNVEV (reference sequence). This CDR3 comprises 15 residues. The CDR3 reads CASSLSGVGTDTQYF. In nucleotides, the CDR3 is TGTGCCAGCAGTTTATCGGGAGTGGGCACAGATACGCAGTATTTT.

The chain employs TRBV24-1 and TRBJ2-7; TRBD2 agrees at 15 bases. The V segment lost 4 bases and the J segment 3 bases; nucleotides outside the gene matches: 3. The germline gives CDR1 KGHDR, CDR2 SFDVKD. The CDR3 consists of 16 residues. For the CDR3, the DNA is TGTGCCACCAGTGACGCGGGACTAGCGGGAGGCTACGAGCAGTACTTC. Translating gives CATSDAGLAGGYEQYF.

This clone was counted only a few times. This chain joins TRBV9 and TRBJ1-1, with TRBD1 as a possible D gene (5 bases). Germline CDR1 is SGDLS and CDR2 is YYNGEE. CDR3 size: 15 residues. Trimming took off 1 base at V and 2 bases at J, with 12 bases between the two ends. The CDR3 DNA sequence: TGTGCCAGCAGCGTAAGTATAGGGGTCAACACTGAAGCTTTCTTT. Translation: CASSVSIGVNTEAFF. The full variable domain, completed using reference TRBV9 and TRBJ1-1, is DSGVTQTPKHLITATGQRVTLRCSPRSGDLSVYWYQQSLDQGLQFLIQYYNGEERAKGNILERFSAQQFPDLHSELNLSSLELGDSALYFCASSVSIGVNTEAFFGQGTRLTVV.

This clone was observed a single time. The chain combines TRBV6-5 with TRBJ1-1; D unclear. CDR1 is MNHEY and CDR2 is SVGAGI in the germline V gene. Between the trimmed V and J ends, which lost 6 bases and 3 bases, there was a span of 8 bases. The CDR3 length is 12 residues. DNA for the CDR3: TGTGCCAGCAGCTCTATTGACACTGAAGCTTTCTTT. Residues: CASSSIDTEAFF.

V gene TRBV3-1 (or the pseudogene TRBV3-2) combines with J gene TRBJ2-7; 12 bases match TRBD2. The CDR3 loop spans 15 amino acids. The germline V gene has CDR1 LGHDT and CDR2 YNNKEL (reference sequence). V shed 5 bases and J 4 bases; nucleotides not matched to a gene: 6. As DNA, the CDR3 is TGTGCCAGCAGCGTCCCGACTAGCGGGAGTTACGAGCAGTACTTC. It codes for CASSVPTSGSYEQYF.

The chain is built from TRBV29-1 and TRBJ2-3; D not resolved. Per the germline V gene, CDR1 is SQVTM and CDR2 is ANQGSEA. V lost 4 bases to trimming and J lost 6 bases, with 8 bases between them. CDR3 length equals 11 residues. CDR3 in amino acids: CSVVSADTQYF. DNA for the CDR3: TGCAGCGTTGTGTCGGCGGATACGCAGTATTTT.

This clone was picked up one time. The rearrangement uses TRBV5-1 and TRBJ2-7; 10 bases are shared with TRBD2. Trimming removed 0 bases from V and 0 bases from J; junction bases left unmatched: 3. Germline V lookup: CDR1 SGHRS, CDR2 YFSETQ. CDR3 size: 16 residues. The CDR3 DNA reads TGCGCCAGCAGCTTGGAGCCTAGCGGGAGCTCCTACGAGCAGTACTTC. Its protein product is CASSLEPSGSSYEQYF.

J is TRBJ1-1 and V is TRBV19; D gene uncertain. Germline V gene data show CDR1 as LNHDA and CDR2 as SQIVND (reference sequence). The CDR3 runs to 13 residues. Trimming shortened V by 3 bases and J by 0 bases, and 5 bases separated the two germline ends. CDR3 region: CASSISLNTEAFF. The CDR3 DNA reads TGTGCCAGTAGTATCTCCCTGAACACTGAAGCTTTCTTT.

This chain uses TRBV19 with TRBJ2-1, with TRBD2 matching 8 bases. The CDR3 has 13 residues. Germline trimming cut 5 bases from V and 7 bases from J; bases unmatched to any gene: 4. The germline V gene has CDR1 LNHDA and CDR2 SQIVND (reference sequence). This chain's CDR3 is CASSERGFNEQFF. DNA of the CDR3: TGTGCCAGTAGTGAGCGGGGGTTTAATGAGCAGTTCTTC.

The rearrangement links TRBV30 to TRBJ1-6, with 7 bases aligning to TRBD1. V was clipped by 8 bases and J by 6 bases; unmatched bases: 10. Germline lookup yields CDR1 GTSNPN and CDR2 SVGIG (reference sequence). The CDR3 is 14 residues long. The CDR3 spells CASRGDSANSPLHF. The CDR3 DNA follows: TGTGCCAGTCGGGGGGACAGTGCTAATTCACCCCTCCACTTT. Full variable domain (outside the CDR3, taken from reference TRBV30 and TRBJ1-6): SQTIHQWPATLVQPVGSPLSLECTVEGTSNPNLYWYRQAAGRGLQLLFYSVGIGQISSEVPQNLSASRPQDRQFILSSKKLLLSDSGFYLCASRGDSANSPLHFGNGTRLTVT.

The chain is built from TRBV7-9 and TRBJ1-2, with D tentatively TRBD1 (6 bases). The CDR3 consists of 15 residues. Germline assignment: CDR1 SEHNR and CDR2 FQNEAQ (reference sequence). The V and J ends lost 5 bases and 5 bases respectively, with 18 bases between them. Here the CDR3 reads CASSHQAAGDYGYTF. The CDR3 DNA follows: TGTGCCAGCAGCCATCAGGCGGCAGGGGATTATGGCTACACCTTC.

The chain is built from TRBV6-5 and TRBJ2-2; the match to TRBD1 covers 7 bases. The length of the CDR3 is 15 residues. The germline gives CDR1 MNHEY, CDR2 SVGAGI. V was clipped by 6 bases and J by 3 bases; unmatched bases: 7. For the CDR3, the DNA is TGTGCCAGCAGGACAGGGATCGTGTACACCGGGGAGCTGTTTTTT. Translation: CASRTGIVYTGELFF.

CDR3 sequence: CASSLRGEQFF. The CDR3 DNA sequence: TGTGCCAGCAGCTTACGCGGCGAGCAGTTCTTC. The chain links TRBV13 to TRBJ2-1; D gene unclear. V lost 2 bases, J lost 10 bases, and 6 bases lay in between. Germline V lookup: CDR1 PRHDT, CDR2 FYEKMQ (reference sequence). The length of the CDR3 is 11 residues. Using reference TRBV13 and TRBJ2-1 for the parts outside the CDR3, the full variable domain is AAGVIQSPRHLIKEKRETATLKCYPIPRHDTVYWYQQGPGQDPQFLISFYEKMQSDKGSIPDRFSAQQFSDYHSELNMSSLELGDSALYFCASSLRGEQFFGPGTRLTVL.

V and J are TRBV2 and TRBJ1-5; weak D call: TRBD1 (5 bases). The germline CDR1 and CDR2 sequences are SNHLY and FYNNEI. Trimming stripped 3 bases from V and 3 bases from J, with 15 bases between. The CDR3 contains 16 residues. Written as DNA, the CDR3 is TGTGCCAGCAGTGATTGGGGCAGCCGATTCAATCAGCCCCAGCATTTT. Translating gives CASSDWGSRFNQPQHF.

V usage is TRBV3-1 (or the pseudogene TRBV3-2) and J usage is TRBJ2-7; D possibly corresponds to TRBD1 (5 bases). Trimming removed 1 base from V and 2 bases from J, with 6 bases in between. The germline V gene has CDR1 LGHDT and CDR2 YNNKEL (reference sequence). The CDR3 is 13 residues long. This CDR3 is CASSQGQTYEQYF. The CDR3 DNA reads TGTGCCAGCAGCCAAGGACAGACCTACGAGCAGTACTTC.

This clone was counted once. The chain uses TRBV7-6 and TRBJ2-1; D not resolved. CDR3 length equals 15 residues. Germline CDR1 and CDR2: SGHVS and FNYEAQ. V shed 5 bases and J shed 6 bases, with 17 bases lying between them. CDR3 sequence: CASSLGSASANEQFF. DNA of the CDR3: TGTGCCAGCAGCCTCGGTTCGGCCTCGGCCAATGAGCAGTTCTTC.

CDR3 DNA sequence: TGTGCCATCAGTGCGGTCGGCTCTGGAAACACCATATATTTT. Translating it yields CAISAVGSGNTIYF. The chain carries TRBV10-3 and TRBJ1-3; no clear D. The V gene lost 4 bases and the J gene lost 0 bases, with 7 bases spanning the gap. The CDR3 covers 14 residues. Germline CDR1 and CDR2: ENHRY and SYGVKD.

This clone showed up just a few times. This rearrangement joins TRBV7-9 to TRBJ1-1; the D is unclear. This CDR3 is 13 amino acids long. Trimming took 1 base from V and 10 from J, leaving 13 bases between them. Germline assignment: CDR1 SEHNR and CDR2 FQNEAQ (reference sequence). CDR3 nucleotide sequence: TGTGCCAGCAGCTTAGACGGAGATGTCCTAGCTTTCTTT. This codes for CASSLDGDVLAFF. The full variable domain, in which reference TRBV7-9 and TRBJ1-1 provide the parts outside the CDR3, is DTGVSQNPRHKITKRGQNVTFRCDPISEHNRLYWYRQTLGQGPEFLTYFQNEAQLEKSRLLSDRFSAERPKGSFSTLEIQRTEQGDSAMYLCASSLDGDVLAFFGQGTRLTVV.

The chain links TRBV29-1 to TRBJ2-1; the match to TRBD1 covers 10 bases. Germline loops: CDR1 SQVTM, CDR2 ANQGSEA. Trimming took 4 bases from V and 0 from J; bases not matched to a gene: 0. The CDR3 covers 14 residues. DNA for the CDR3: TGCAGCGTTGGGGACAGGGGCTCCTACAATGAGCAGTTCTTC. Its translation is CSVGDRGSYNEQFF.

This sequence joins TRBV2 and TRBJ1-2, with 7 nucleotides matching TRBD1. The germline V gene has CDR1 SNHLY and CDR2 FYNNEI. CDR3 length: 12 amino acids. V lost 5 bases and J lost 8; bases outside the gene matches: 5. CDR3 nucleotides: TGTGCCAGCAGTTATGACAGGGCCGGCTACACCTTC. Residues: CASSYDRAGYTF. Drawing the rest from reference TRBV2 and TRBJ1-2, the complete variable domain is EPEVTQTPSHQVTQMGQEVILRCVPISNHLYFYWYRQILGQKVEFLVSFYNNEISEKSEIFDDQFSVERPDGSNFTLKIRSTKLEDSAMYFCASSYDRAGYTFGSGTRLTVV.

CDR3 sequence (DNA): TGTGCCAGCAGTGAAGAGTTCAGGCGCAGGGAGCTGTTTTTT. This sequence encodes CASSEEFRRRELFF. The chain employs TRBV6-1 and TRBJ2-2; D unresolved. Trimming cost V 1 base and J 9 bases, with 12 bases left between them. The CDR3 length is 14 residues. CDR1 and CDR2 from the germline V gene are MNHNS and SASEGT.

This clone was recorded only once. The chain couples TRBV19 to TRBJ1-4, with no clear D. The V end lost 2 bases, the J end lost 5 bases, and 6 bases lay between the germline ends. The CDR3 covers 13 residues. Germline V gives CDR1 LNHDA, CDR2 SQIVND (reference sequence). The DNA of the CDR3 is TGTGCCAGTAGTATAAGCGGGAATGAAAAACTGTTTTTT. The encoded protein is CASSISGNEKLFF. Looking up the rest from reference TRBV19 and TRBJ1-4 gives the full variable domain: DGGITQSPKYLFRKEGQNVTLSCEQNLNHDAMYWYRQDPGQGLRLIYYSQIVNDFQKGDIAEGYSVSREKKESFPLTVTSAQKNPTAFYLCASSISGNEKLFFGSGTQLSVL.

The rearrangement uses TRBV6-1 and TRBJ1-2; perhaps TRBD1 as D (5 bases). V lost 2 bases to trimming and J lost 7 bases, with 14 bases between them. In germline, CDR1 is MNHNS, CDR2 SASEGT. This CDR3 spans 14 amino acids. CDR3 DNA sequence: TGTGCCAGCAGTGAATTAGCAGGGAAGGTTGGCTACACCTTC. Translated: CASSELAGKVGYTF.